This T cell receptor (beta chain) was observed in a study of blood T cell repertoires in COVID-19. The overall study: Acute and convalescent COVID-19 specimens originated in the United States, Italy and Spain.

This clone showed up just a few times. Assay: immunoSEQ multiplex PCR; the TCRdb copy retains only in-frame clones and omits some. Of over 100,000 clones in the sample, approximately 88% were seen once. This clonotype was obtained from a man aged 45-65 years with acute or convalescent COVID-19. Material for sequencing was peripheral blood.

The chain's CDR3 is CASSALVGQGPQPQHF. The CDR3 DNA reads as TGTGCCAGCAGCGCCTTAGTAGGACAGGGCCCTCAGCCCCAGCATTTT. The chain joins TRBV11-2 to TRBJ1-5, with TRBD1 matching over 8 bases. The J segment lost 6 bases and the V segment lost 5 bases, leaving 12 bases of the junction unmatched. This CDR3 region has 16 residues. Per the germline V gene, CDR1 is SGHAT and CDR2 is FQNNGV.